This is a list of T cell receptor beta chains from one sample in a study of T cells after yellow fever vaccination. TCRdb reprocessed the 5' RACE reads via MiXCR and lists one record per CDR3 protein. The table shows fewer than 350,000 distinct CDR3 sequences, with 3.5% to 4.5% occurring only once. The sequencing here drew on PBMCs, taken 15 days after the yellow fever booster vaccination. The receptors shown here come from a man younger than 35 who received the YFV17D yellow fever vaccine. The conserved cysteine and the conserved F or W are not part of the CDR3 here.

AISGIGGLSPLH	12	TRBV10-3	TRBJ1-6
ASSFTPTTGRYEQY	14	TRBV5-5	TRBJ2-7
ASSSYGTGDYEQY	13	TRBV27	TRBJ2-7
ASSRQVHTDTQY	12	TRBV19	TRBJ2-3
ASSQDVGDNEKLF	13	TRBV14	TRBJ1-4
ASSRESDYGYT	11	TRBV6-5	TRBJ1-2
ASSLRPGGSHSYEQY	15	TRBV7-2	TRBJ2-7
SAREVGGKDSNQPQH	15	TRBV20-1	TRBJ1-5
ASSLGQGSYEQY	12	TRBV5-6	TRBJ2-7
ATRREGLEKLF	11	TRBV15	TRBJ1-4
ASSFFRDQETQY	12	TRBV7-9	TRBJ2-5
ASSTSGGSSYNEQF	14	TRBV25-1	TRBJ2-1
ASSLNPDRGPNYGYT	15	TRBV5-1	TRBJ1-2
ASSPQGLAGGNNEQF	15	TRBV7-3	TRBJ2-1
ASSYSSDTQY	10	TRBV27	TRBJ2-3
SARAPGRVYGYT	12	TRBV20-1	TRBJ1-2
ASSSGTVREPQH	12	TRBV12-3/TRBV12-4	TRBJ1-5
ASSLEGANVLT	11	TRBV5-1	TRBJ2-6
ASSPSLTGGEKLF	13	TRBV7-9	TRBJ1-4
ASSQDITNQPQH	12	TRBV3-1	TRBJ1-5
SARADGIQPQH	11	TRBV20-1	TRBJ1-5
ASTETGQGDEQY	12	TRBV7-9	TRBJ2-7
ASKGLGVSEQF	11	TRBV6-5	TRBJ2-1
ASSLSATGGNSPLH	14	TRBV7-2	TRBJ1-6
ASSPRGAQETQY	12	TRBV5-1	TRBJ2-5
ASSTKGATNEKLF	13	TRBV6-5	TRBJ1-4
ASSRGGAYGYT	11	TRBV7-9	TRBJ1-2